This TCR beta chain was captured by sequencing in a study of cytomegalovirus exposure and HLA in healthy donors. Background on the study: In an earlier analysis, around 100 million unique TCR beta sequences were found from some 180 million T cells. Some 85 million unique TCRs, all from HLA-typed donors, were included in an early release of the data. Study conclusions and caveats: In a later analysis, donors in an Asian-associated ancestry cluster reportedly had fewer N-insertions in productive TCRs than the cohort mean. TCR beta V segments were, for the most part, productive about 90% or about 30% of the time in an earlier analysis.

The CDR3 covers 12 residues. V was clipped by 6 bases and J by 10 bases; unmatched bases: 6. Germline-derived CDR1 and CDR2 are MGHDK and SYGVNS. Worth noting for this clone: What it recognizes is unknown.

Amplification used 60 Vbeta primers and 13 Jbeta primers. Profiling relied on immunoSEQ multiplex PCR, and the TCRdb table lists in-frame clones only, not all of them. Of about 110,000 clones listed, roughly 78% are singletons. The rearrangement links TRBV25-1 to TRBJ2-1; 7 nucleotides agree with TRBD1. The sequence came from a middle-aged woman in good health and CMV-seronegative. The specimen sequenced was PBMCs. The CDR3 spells CASRTGWGEQFF. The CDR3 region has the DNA TGTGCCAGCAGGACAGGGTGGGGCGAGCAGTTCTTC.